This TCR beta chain was identified during a study of cytomegalovirus exposure and HLA in healthy donors. Notes on the study in general: Researchers counted around 150 TCR beta chains as cytomegalovirus-associated. TCR beta V- and J-gene trimming was later associated with a missense DCLRE1C variant. Being productive about 90% or about 30% of the time was typical of most TCR beta V segments in an earlier analysis.

V lost 4 bases and J 3 bases, leaving 13 bases between the germline ends. This CDR3 comprises 15 residues. Per the germline V gene, CDR1 is SGHTA and CDR2 is FQGNSA. PCR used 60 Vbeta primers and 13 Jbeta primers. Generated by immunoSEQ multiplex PCR, the TCRdb table keeps only in-frame clones and is missing some. The sample has over 90,000 clones; around 73% are singletons. Points on this clone: The antigen is unknown.

It was healthy bone marrow donors who served as donors. This receptor was obtained from a man in his forties or fifties in good health and CMV-seronegative. The chain couples TRBV7-2 to TRBJ2-1; D may be TRBD1 (6 bases). The sequencing input was PBMCs. The CDR3 spells CASSSSGQNYNEQFF. The CDR3, as DNA: TGTGCCAGCAGCTCATCCGGACAGAACTACAATGAGCAGTTCTTC. The full variable domain, its missing parts supplied by reference TRBV7-2 and TRBJ2-1, is GAGVSQSPSNKVTEKGKDVELRCDPISGHTALYWYRQSLGQGLEFLIYFQGNSAPDKSGLPSDRFSAERTGGSVSTLTIQRTQQEDSAVYLCASSSSGQNYNEQFFGPGTRLTVL.